The clone carrying this TCR beta chain showed up just a few times. Antigen: not known. The data originate from a study of T cell responses to AZD1222 COVID-19 vaccine. Looking at the study overall: Second-dose intervals near 4 or 12 weeks were combined.

Overall study findings and caveats: Scientists sampled the repertoires only once the peak T cell response had passed. After two AZD1222 doses, spike-specific TCR breadth and depth rose versus day 0. At baseline, just 6 or 7 AZD1222 recipients tested seropositive.

The CDR3 consists of 14 residues. Trimming cost V 1 base and J 2 bases; bases outside gene matches: 2. Germline CDR1 is LGHNA and CDR2 is YSLEER. Using immunoSEQ multiplex PCR, the repertoire was profiled, and TCRdb retains in-frame clones only, with some absent. The table records 90,000 to 130,000 clones, around 85% of them present only once. Sequenced here: peripheral blood, sampled on day 0 of AZD1222 vaccination. V gene TRBV4-3 combines with J gene TRBJ2-7, with 7 bases matching TRBD1. This sequence originates from an adult in good health. CDR3: CASSQGQGTYEQYF. CDR3 in DNA: TGCGCCAGCAGCCAAGGACAGGGTACCTACGAGCAGTACTTC.